This T cell receptor beta chain was observed in a study of regulatory T cells in long-lasting Graves disease. Study at large: Patients met the persistent Graves' disease definition after over 5 years of antithyroid drugs with positive TSH receptor antibodies.

Germline V gene data show CDR1 as SNHLY and CDR2 as FYNNEI. This CDR3 contains 15 residues. In building TCR beta libraries, iRepertoire HTBI primers were used together with Arm-PCR of CDR3 regions. Via MiXCR, TCRdb re-called the multiplex PCR reads, giving one row per CDR3 protein. Counted here are 300,000 to 400,000 distinct CDR3 sequences, around 20% occurring once; the ten biggest clones make up over 25%. Regarding time point: persistent/refractory GD, antithyroid drugs over 5 years with positive TRAb. Making the TCR library involved RNA that had been extracted from PBMCs. Details on this clonotype: Given a much more abundant clone one base away, this may be a read error.

The rearrangement uses TRBV2 and TRBJ2-5, with unresolved D. Sample: peripheral blood mononuclear cells (PBMCs), taken when the disease was refractory, from a patient treated with antithyroid drugs. The receptor was derived from a female donor with Graves disease. In DNA form, the CDR3 reads TGTGCCAGCAGTGCGGGTGACTCGTTCCAAGAGACCCGGTACTTC. The encoded protein is CASSAGDSFQETRYF. The full variable domain, in which reference TRBV2 and TRBJ2-5 provide the parts outside the CDR3, is EPEVTQTPSHQVTQMGQEVILRCVPISNHLYFYWYRQILGQKVEFLVSFYNNEISEKSEIFDDQFSVERPDGSNFTLKIRSTKLEDSAMYFCASSAGDSFQETRYFGPGTRLLVL.